These 26 T cell receptor beta chains share one sample of origin, sequenced in a study of blood T cell repertoires in COVID-19. Here immunoSEQ multiplex PCR was the method, and the copy in TCRdb shows in-frame clones only, minus some. The table shows roughly 62,000 clones, with around nine tenths occurring only once. Sequenced sample: peripheral blood. These receptor sequences come from a man between 65 and 85 years old with acute or convalescent COVID-19.

The chain has TRBV30 and TRBJ1-2, with D uncertain. The germline V and J ends were trimmed by 4 bases and 1 base, with 13 bases remaining between them. Germline CDR1 and CDR2: GTSNPN and SVGIG (reference sequence). This CDR3 contains 14 residues. As DNA, the CDR3 is TGTGCCTGGATGAGGATCCGGCTTAACTATGGCTACACCTTC. Protein product: CAWMRIRLNYGYTF.

The CDR3 reads CAISESAGLNNSPLHF. The CDR3 nucleotides are TGTGCCATCAGTGAGTCGGCAGGGCTCAATAATTCACCCCTCCACTTT. This rearrangement joins TRBV10-3 to TRBJ1-6; D may be TRBD1 (5 bases). V was pared by 0 bases and J by 5 bases, with 11 bases between. This CDR3 spans 16 amino acids. Germline V CDR1 and CDR2: ENHRY, SYGVKD.

The chain combines TRBV3-1 (or the pseudogene TRBV3-2) with TRBJ2-3; 11 nucleotides line up with TRBD2. There are 15 residues in the CDR3. V was clipped by 9 bases and J by 0 bases; unmatched bases: 5. Germline-derived CDR1 and CDR2 are LGHDT and YNNKEL (reference sequence). CDR3 sequence: CASASGGFSTDTQYF. The CDR3 region has the DNA TGTGCCAGTGCTAGCGGGGGGTTCAGCACAGATACGCAGTATTTT.

The gene calls are TRBV29-1 and TRBJ2-4, with a weak D call TRBD2 (7 bases). V lost 1 base and J 1 base, leaving 14 bases between the germline ends. There are 16 residues in the CDR3. Germline assignment: CDR1 SQVTM and CDR2 ANQGSEA. Here the CDR3 reads CSVEGRGASAKNIQYF. The CDR3 region has the DNA TGCAGCGTTGAAGGTCGGGGGGCCTCGGCCAAAAACATTCAGTACTTC.

DNA for the CDR3: TGTGCCAGCAGTTTGGGCCAGACGGGCAATCAGCCCCAGCATTTT. Residues: CASSLGQTGNQPQHF. The chain is built from TRBV27 and TRBJ1-5; D not certain. CDR1 and CDR2 (germline): MNHEY, SMNVEV (reference sequence). V lost 3 bases to trimming and J lost 2 bases, with 11 bases between them. The CDR3 totals 15 residues.

The rearrangement uses TRBV24-1 and TRBJ2-5; TRBD1 agrees at 7 bases. V was clipped by 4 bases and J by 1 base; unmatched bases: 8. This CDR3 has 16 residues. Germline assignment: CDR1 KGHDR and CDR2 SFDVKD. CDR3 residues: CATSDHKRTGQETQYF. The CDR3, as DNA: TGTGCCACCAGTGACCACAAACGGACAGGCCAAGAGACCCAGTACTTC.

The chain uses TRBV5-1 and TRBJ2-1, with 9 bases aligning to TRBD2. With 2 bases clipped from V and 7 bases from J, the junction kept 7 bases outside the gene matches. This CDR3 comprises 15 residues. Germline-derived CDR1 and CDR2 are SGHRS and YFSETQ. CDR3 in DNA: TGCGCCAGCAGCTTTCGTAGCGGGAGTAGAAATGAGCAGTTCTTC. Translated, it gives CASSFRSGSRNEQFF.

This clone was seen a single time. The chain recombines TRBV6-6 with TRBJ1-5; 7 bases align to TRBD1. Germline CDR1 and CDR2: MNHNY and SVGAGI (reference sequence). This CDR3 region has 14 residues. Germline trimming cut 7 bases from V and 4 bases from J; bases unmatched to any gene: 7. DNA of the CDR3: TGTGCCAGCACCGCCGGGACAGCAAATCAGCCCCAGCATTTT. Amino acid sequence: CASTAGTANQPQHF.

The V call is TRBV11-2, the J call TRBJ2-7; 9 nucleotides line up with TRBD2. The V segment lost 3 bases and the J segment 3 bases; nucleotides outside the gene matches: 9. CDR1 is SGHAT, CDR2 FQNNGV, per germline. This CDR3 is built from 16 residues. The CDR3 nucleotides read TGTGCCAGCAGCTTTCTACCGACTAGCGGAAACTACGAGCAGTACTTC. Translation gives CASSFLPTSGNYEQYF.

This chain joins TRBV9 and TRBJ2-5; D possibly corresponds to TRBD2 (7 bases). The germline V gene encodes CDR1 SGDLS and CDR2 YYNGEE. The CDR3 runs to 13 residues. The V gene lost 3 bases and the J gene lost 7 bases, with 13 bases spanning the gap. CDR3 region: CASSAHREGTQYF. The CDR3 DNA sequence: TGTGCCAGCAGCGCCCACAGGGAGGGGACCCAGTACTTC.

The chain has TRBV27 and TRBJ1-5; 8 nucleotides align to TRBD1. Germline V CDR1 and CDR2: MNHEY, SMNVEV (reference sequence). Trimming cost V 6 bases and J 7 bases; bases outside gene matches: 2. This CDR3 is 12 amino acids long. As DNA, the CDR3 is TGTGCCAGCAGACAGGGGGTCCAGCCCCAGCATTTT. This sequence encodes CASRQGVQPQHF.

The chain couples TRBV19 to TRBJ1-1; 11 nucleotides line up with TRBD1. From germline, CDR1 is LNHDA and CDR2 SQIVND (reference sequence). The CDR3 extends over 16 amino acids. V trimming: 4 bases; J trimming: 5 bases; junction bases outside the gene matches: 9. The chain's CDR3 is CASSTEDRGRGTEAFF. The CDR3 DNA follows: TGTGCCAGTAGTACAGAGGACAGGGGGCGAGGTACTGAAGCTTTCTTT.

The CDR3 here is CASNSRENYGYTF. CDR3 DNA sequence: TGTGCCAGCAATTCCAGGGAAAACTATGGCTACACCTTC. The chain joins TRBV12-3 or TRBV12-4 to TRBJ1-2; D possibly corresponds to TRBD1 (5 bases). This CDR3 has 13 amino acids. V was trimmed by 7 bases and J by 2 bases, leaving 11 bases between them.

This clone was observed a handful of times. J is TRBJ1-3 and V is TRBV28, with TRBD1 identical over 7 bases. The CDR3 spans 17 residues. Germline values: CDR1 MDHEN, CDR2 SYDVKM. The V and J ends lost 4 bases and 0 bases, in that order; junction bases with no gene match: 9. For the CDR3, the DNA is TGTGCCAGCAGTTCCCTGGGACAGAGGACCTCTGGAAACACCATATATTTT. It yields the protein CASSSLGQRTSGNTIYF.

V is TRBV9 and J is TRBJ1-6; D not certain. Germline V gene data show CDR1 as SGDLS and CDR2 as YYNGEE. The CDR3 extends over 15 amino acids. Trimming cost V 0 bases and J 10 bases, with 14 bases left between them. CDR3 sequence: CASSVEGGSGSPLHF. The CDR3 coding sequence is TGTGCCAGCAGCGTAGAAGGTGGGTCGGGATCACCCCTCCACTTT.

The J gene is TRBJ1-6, the V gene TRBV7-2, with D maybe TRBD1 (5 bases). Germline CDR1 reads SGHTA; CDR2 reads FQGNSA. V was pared by 5 bases and J by 14 bases, with 22 bases between. The CDR3 sequence is 15 residues long. The CDR3 sequence: CASSRVGHLLRTLHF. CDR3 sequence (DNA): TGTGCCAGCAGCCGCGTAGGACATTTGTTAAGGACCCTCCACTTT.

This rearrangement joins TRBV18 to TRBJ1-1, with D hard to call. The CDR3 is 13 amino acids. Germline V lookup: CDR1 KGHSH, CDR2 LQKENI. The V gene lost 4 bases and the J gene lost 2 bases, with 8 bases spanning the gap. In DNA, the CDR3 is TGTGCCAGCTCACAGAGCTCAAACACTGAAGCTTTCTTT. Translating gives CASSQSSNTEAFF.

The CDR3 DNA follows: TGTGCCAGCAGCATTATGACGGGGGGAGAGGCTTTCTTT. The encoded protein is CASSIMTGGEAFF. The chain joins TRBV7-8 to TRBJ1-1; the D gene is possibly TRBD1 (5 bases). Trimming shortened V by 5 bases and J by 11 bases, and 18 bases separated the two germline ends. Germline CDR1 and CDR2: SGHVS and FQNEAQ. This CDR3 has 13 residues. Using reference TRBV7-8 and TRBJ1-1 for the parts outside the CDR3, the full variable domain is GAGVSQSPRYKVAKRGQDVALRCDPISGHVSLFWYQQALGQGPEFLTYFQNEAQLDKSGLPSDRFFAERPEGSVSTLKIQRTQQEDSAVYLCASSIMTGGEAFFGQGTRLTVV.

The rearrangement uses TRBV5-1 and TRBJ2-3; the match to TRBD2 covers 10 bases. Germline V gene sequence: CDR1 SGHRS, CDR2 YFSETQ. The ends lost 1 base at V and 5 bases at J; junction bases unmatched: 7. The CDR3 runs to 16 residues. CDR3 protein: CASSLTSGAAGDTQYF. DNA of the CDR3: TGCGCCAGCAGCTTGACTAGCGGGGCGGCAGGAGATACGCAGTATTTT.

V gene TRBV28 combines with J gene TRBJ2-7, with a possible D match to TRBD2 (6 bases). Per the germline V gene, CDR1 is MDHEN and CDR2 is SYDVKM. V lost 4 bases and J 5 bases, leaving 21 bases between the germline ends. The CDR3 totals 16 residues. The CDR3 nucleotides are TGTGCCAGCAGTTCTGGAGGGGTCTATTCTGAGAACGAGCAGTACTTC. It yields the protein CASSSGGVYSENEQYF.

The V call is TRBV2, the J call TRBJ1-2; possibly TRBD1 for D (5 bases). CDR1 and CDR2 (germline): SNHLY, FYNNEI. There are 14 residues in the CDR3. V was pared by 7 bases and J by 2 bases, with 14 bases between. The CDR3 region has the DNA TGTGCCAGCACGGCCTGGCAGGGCAACTATGGCTACACCTTC. Its protein product is CASTAWQGNYGYTF.

The chain has TRBV28 and TRBJ1-1, with 8 bases lining up with TRBD1. Germline V lookup: CDR1 MDHEN, CDR2 SYDVKM. V dropped 11 bases and J dropped 1; count of bases not matched to a gene: 9. This CDR3 is 14 amino acids long. The CDR3: CAAVQGARNTEAFF. CDR3 nucleotide sequence: TGTGCCGCCGTTCAGGGGGCAAGGAACACTGAAGCTTTCTTT.

V is TRBV20-1 and J is TRBJ1-6; maybe TRBD1 (6 bases). Germline values: CDR1 DFQATT, CDR2 SNEGSKA (reference sequence). The CDR3 is 14 residues long. V lost 3 bases and J 11 bases, leaving 17 bases between the germline ends. The CDR3 DNA reads as TGCAGTGCTAGTCCGCTTTCGGGGGGCCCACCCCTCCACTTT. Translation gives CSASPLSGGPPLHF.

The chain joins TRBV7-3 to TRBJ2-3; tentative D call: TRBD2 (5 bases). There are 16 residues in the CDR3. V was trimmed by 4 bases and J by 1 base, leaving 15 bases between them. Germline V CDR1 and CDR2: SGHTA, FQGTGA. CDR3 region: CASSSGLTRGTDTQYF. CDR3 coding DNA: TGTGCCAGCAGCTCTGGACTCACTAGGGGCACAGATACGCAGTATTTT.

The chain has TRBV5-1 and TRBJ2-6; D possibly corresponds to TRBD1 (5 bases). Trimming shortened V by 0 bases and J by 0 bases, and 13 bases separated the two germline ends. The CDR3 has 18 amino acids. CDR1 is SGHRS, CDR2 YFSETQ, per germline. The CDR3 region is CASSLVDSRYSGANVLTF. The CDR3 bases are TGCGCCAGCAGCTTGGTCGACAGTAGATACTCTGGGGCCAACGTCCTGACTTTC.

The J gene is TRBJ2-1, the V gene TRBV3-1 (or the pseudogene TRBV3-2); D perhaps matches TRBD2 (5 bases). The V gene's germline CDR1 is LGHDT and CDR2 YNNKEL (reference sequence). V lost 4 bases and J lost 9, with 10 bases in between. The CDR3 sequence is 12 residues long. CDR3 residues: CASSPLAGEQFF. DNA of the CDR3: TGTGCCAGCAGCCCTCTAGCCGGTGAGCAGTTCTTC.